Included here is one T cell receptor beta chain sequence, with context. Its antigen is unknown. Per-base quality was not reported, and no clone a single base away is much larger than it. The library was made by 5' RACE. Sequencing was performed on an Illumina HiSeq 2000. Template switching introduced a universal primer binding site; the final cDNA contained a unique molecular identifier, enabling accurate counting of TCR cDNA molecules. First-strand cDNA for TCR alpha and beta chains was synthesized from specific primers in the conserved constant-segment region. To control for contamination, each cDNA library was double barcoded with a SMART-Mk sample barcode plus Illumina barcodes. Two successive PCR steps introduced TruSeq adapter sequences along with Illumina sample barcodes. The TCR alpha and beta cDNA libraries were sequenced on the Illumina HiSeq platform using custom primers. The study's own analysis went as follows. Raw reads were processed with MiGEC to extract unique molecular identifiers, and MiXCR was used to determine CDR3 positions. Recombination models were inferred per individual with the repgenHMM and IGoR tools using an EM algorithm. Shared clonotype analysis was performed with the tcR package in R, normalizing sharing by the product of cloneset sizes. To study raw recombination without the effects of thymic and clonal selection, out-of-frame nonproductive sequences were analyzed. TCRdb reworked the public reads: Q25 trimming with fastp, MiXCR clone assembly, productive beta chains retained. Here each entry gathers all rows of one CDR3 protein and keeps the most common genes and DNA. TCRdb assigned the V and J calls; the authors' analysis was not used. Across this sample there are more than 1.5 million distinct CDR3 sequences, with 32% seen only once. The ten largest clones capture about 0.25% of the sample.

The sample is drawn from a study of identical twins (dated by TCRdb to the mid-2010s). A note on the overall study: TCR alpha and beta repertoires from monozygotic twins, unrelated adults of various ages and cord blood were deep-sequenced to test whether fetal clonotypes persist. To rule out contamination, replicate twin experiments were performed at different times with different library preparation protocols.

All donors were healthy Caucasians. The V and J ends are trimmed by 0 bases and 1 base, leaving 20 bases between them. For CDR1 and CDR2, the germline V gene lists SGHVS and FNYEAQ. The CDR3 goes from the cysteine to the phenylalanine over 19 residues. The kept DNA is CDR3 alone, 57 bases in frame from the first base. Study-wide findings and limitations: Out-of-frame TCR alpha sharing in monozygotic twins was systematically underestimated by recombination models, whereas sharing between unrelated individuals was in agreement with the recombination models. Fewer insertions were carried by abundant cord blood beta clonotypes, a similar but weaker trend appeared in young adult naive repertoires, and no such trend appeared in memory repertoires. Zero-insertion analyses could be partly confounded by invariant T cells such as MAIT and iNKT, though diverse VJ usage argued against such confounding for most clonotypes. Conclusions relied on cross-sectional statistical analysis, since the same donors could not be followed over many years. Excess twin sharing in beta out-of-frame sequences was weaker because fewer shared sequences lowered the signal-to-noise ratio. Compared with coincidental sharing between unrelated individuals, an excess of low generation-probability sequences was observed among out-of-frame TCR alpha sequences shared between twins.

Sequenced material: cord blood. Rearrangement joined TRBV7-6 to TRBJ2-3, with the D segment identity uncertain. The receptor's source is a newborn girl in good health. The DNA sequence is TGTGCCAGCAGCTTAGCAGACTGGCCTCTAGAGCTTGGCACAGATACGCAGTATTTT. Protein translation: CASSLADWPLELGTDTQYF.